One and the same sample provided the 19 T cell receptor beta chains below, sequenced in a study of HIV-infected patients and healthy controls (dated by TCRdb to the mid-2010s). Library construction relied on 5' RACE. Sequenced on an Illumina MiSeq. TCRdb passed the public sequencing reads through fastp at Q25 and MiXCR, retaining productive beta sequences. Every CDR3 protein is listed once, alongside the most common genes and DNA of its rows. This sample holds 18,000 or so distinct CDR3 sequences; roughly 19% were observed only once. Together, the top ten hold approximately 33% of the sample. Material: CD8+ T cells from blood. These receptors were taken from a human donor in good health.

This clonotype appeared a few times. The chain is built from TRBV7-6 and TRBJ2-7; weak D call: TRBD1 (5 bases). The CDR3 is made up of 14 amino acids. The V end lost 5 bases, the J end lost 2 bases, and 13 bases lay between the germline ends. The germline CDR1 and CDR2 sequences are SGHVS and FNYEAQ. The DNA of the CDR3 is TGTGCCAGCAGCCCAGGGTCCAGGACCTACGAGCAGTACTTC. It translates to CASSPGSRTYEQYF.

This clonotype was counted many times. At one of its ends the junction is not consistent with the germline gene, which may arise from a read error. The CDR3 loop reads CSAREGVRTEAFF. The CDR3 DNA is TGCAGTGCAAGAGAGGGGGTTCGGACTGAAGCTTTCTTT. This chain links TRBV20-1 with TRBJ1-1; D perhaps matches TRBD1 (6 bases). The CDR3 totals 13 residues. Germline lookup yields CDR1 DFQATT and CDR2 SNEGSKA (reference sequence).

In its sample, this clonotype was seen many times. Written as DNA, the CDR3 is TGCGCCAGCAGCTTGGAGAATAGCGTAAATGAGCAGTTCTTC. Its translation is CASSLENSVNEQFF. The chain has TRBV5-1 and TRBJ2-1, with a tentative D call TRBD2 (5 bases). CDR3 length equals 14 residues. Germline-derived CDR1 and CDR2 are SGHRS and YFSETQ. Trimming pared 0 bases from V and 7 bases from J, leaving 11 bases between.

CDR3 bases: TGTGCCAGCAGCTTAGTGGGAGGTTTCACAGATACGCAGTATTTT. The encoded protein is CASSLVGGFTDTQYF. The gene calls are TRBV7-6 and TRBJ2-3, with D maybe TRBD2 (6 bases). CDR3 size: 15 residues. Trimming pared 1 base from V and 2 bases from J, leaving 10 bases between. The germline V gene encodes CDR1 SGHVS and CDR2 FNYEAQ.

A few counts support this clonotype. The J gene is TRBJ1-5, the V gene TRBV6-5; D unclear. The CDR3 loop spans 9 amino acids. Trimming pared 8 bases from V and 6 bases from J, leaving 2 bases between. Germline V gene sequence: CDR1 MNHEY, CDR2 SVGAGI. In DNA form, the CDR3 reads TGTGCCAGCGGTCAGCCCCAGCATTTT. Translating gives CASGQPQHF.

The table lists this clonotype with a few counts. This chain joins TRBV14 and TRBJ1-2, with a weak D call TRBD1 (5 bases). The CDR3 has 18 amino acids. Germline values: CDR1 SGHDN, CDR2 FVKESK. The V end was cut by 1 base, the J end by 3 bases, with 21 bases between. The CDR3 spells CASSQARGGARRDYGYTF. The CDR3 nucleotides are TGTGCCAGCAGCCAAGCCAGAGGAGGGGCGCGGAGGGACTATGGCTACACCTTC.

This clonotype was counted at least ten times. The genes are TRBV4-1 and TRBJ1-5; D is unresolved. The germline gives CDR1 MGHRA, CDR2 YSYEKL. This CDR3 spans 14 amino acids. Deletions cut 1 base from V and 7 bases from J, with 11 bases between. The CDR3 here is CASSQVTGRQPQHF. CDR3 nucleotides: TGCGCCAGCAGCCAAGTGACGGGGAGGCAGCCCCAGCATTTT.

This clonotype has a handful of counts. The chain is built from TRBV6-6 and TRBJ1-4; tentative D call: TRBD1 (5 bases). The CDR3 loop spans 15 amino acids. From germline, CDR1 is MNHNY and CDR2 SVGAGI (reference sequence). V lost 2 bases to trimming and J lost 5 bases, with 12 bases between them. CDR3 bases: TGTGCCAGCAGTTACCAGGGACGGAAGAATGAAAAACTGTTTTTT. Protein: CASSYQGRKNEKLFF.

This chain uses TRBV27 with TRBJ2-1; TRBD1 is a possible D gene (5 bases). The CDR3 contains 14 residues. Germline V gene data show CDR1 as MNHEY and CDR2 as SMNVEV (reference sequence). The germline V and J ends were trimmed by 5 bases and 12 bases, with 20 bases remaining between them. The DNA for the CDR3 is TGTGCCAGCAGTGGTCAGGGCCCTTTATCTTGGCAGTTCTTC. Its translation: CASSGQGPLSWQFF.

This chain links TRBV12-3 or TRBV12-4 with TRBJ2-1; D uncertain. The ends were cut back, 3 bases at V and 6 bases at J, with 9 bases in the middle. The CDR3 sequence is 13 residues long. The CDR3 loop is CASSFGSGNEQFF. DNA of the CDR3: TGTGCCAGCAGTTTTGGGTCGGGCAATGAGCAGTTCTTC.

Many counts were recorded for this clonotype. The V gene is TRBV29-1, the J gene TRBJ1-1; possibly TRBD1 for D (5 bases). Trimming shortened V by 0 bases and J by 4 bases, and 12 bases separated the two germline ends. This CDR3 has 14 amino acids. Germline CDR1 and CDR2: SQVTM and ANQGSEA. CDR3 protein: CSVEDRGKGTEAFF. CDR3 DNA: TGCAGCGTTGAAGATCGGGGGAAGGGCACTGAAGCTTTCTTT.

This clonotype was counted only a few times. The rearrangement links TRBV6-2 or TRBV6-3 to TRBJ2-1; 9 bases agree with TRBD2. Germline V CDR1 and CDR2: MNHEY, SVGEGT. J gave up 4 bases and V 6 bases, and 7 bases lay outside the gene matches. The CDR3 has 15 amino acids. The CDR3 DNA follows: TGTGCCAGCAGACCGCGGGCGGGGGGGTACAATGAGCAGTTCTTC. This translates into CASRPRAGGYNEQFF.

A few counts support this clonotype. The gene calls are TRBV29-1 and TRBJ1-2, with TRBD1 as a possible D gene (5 bases). The V and J ends lost 1 base and 8 bases respectively, with 11 bases between them. The CDR3 is made up of 12 amino acids. Germline assignment: CDR1 SQVTM and CDR2 ANQGSEA. Here the CDR3 DNA reads TGCAGCGTTGAAGGCACAGGAGGCGGCTACACCTTC. It is translated as CSVEGTGGGYTF.

In its sample, this clonotype was seen many times. As DNA, the CDR3 is TGCGCCAGCAGCCCGGGACAGGGAAGCTACGAGCAGTACTTC. As protein: CASSPGQGSYEQYF. V gene TRBV4-1 combines with J gene TRBJ2-7; 9 bases align to TRBD1. After removal of 4 bases from V and 3 bases from J, the junction contained 4 bases not matched to a gene. This CDR3 spans 14 amino acids. The germline gives CDR1 MGHRA, CDR2 YSYEKL.

This clonotype has just a few counts. The V call is TRBV4-3, the J call TRBJ1-1; TRBD1 is a possible D gene (6 bases). The germline gives CDR1 LGHNA, CDR2 YSLEER. There are 14 residues in the CDR3. Deletions cut 2 bases from V and 8 bases from J, with 15 bases between. The CDR3 loop reads CASSQTTGYAEAFF. Written as DNA, the CDR3 is TGCGCCAGCAGCCAAACGACAGGATATGCCGAAGCTTTCTTT.

This clonotype was detected only a few times. The V call is TRBV30, the J call TRBJ2-3; D is possibly TRBD2 (5 bases). V lost 2 bases and J 1 base, leaving 13 bases between the germline ends. This CDR3 has 15 residues. Germline loops: CDR1 GTSNPN, CDR2 SVGIG (reference sequence). The CDR3 DNA sequence: TGTGCCTGGAGTCCCCTGGAGGAGCGCACAGATACGCAGTATTTT. It is translated as CAWSPLEERTDTQYF.

The chain links TRBV18 to TRBJ2-1; 7 nucleotides match TRBD2. With 6 bases clipped from V and 4 bases from J, the junction kept 12 bases outside the gene matches. The CDR3 covers 16 residues. Germline CDR1 reads KGHSH; CDR2 reads LQKENI. CDR3 sequence: CASSIGTTRGYNEQFF. In DNA, the CDR3 is TGTGCCAGCTCTATCGGGACTACCCGAGGGTACAATGAGCAGTTCTTC.

This chain joins TRBV2 and TRBJ2-5; TRBD2 matches 9 bases. Per germline, CDR1 SNHLY and CDR2 FYNNEI. The CDR3 length is 16 residues. V dropped 6 bases and J dropped 3; count of bases not matched to a gene: 11. The CDR3, as DNA: TGTGCCAGCAGCGCCACAGGACTAGCGTTGAAAGAGACCCAGTACTTC. Protein: CASSATGLALKETQYF.

This clonotype was picked up many times. CDR3 protein: CASSLYDSVQETQYF. The CDR3 nucleotides read TGTGCCAGCAGCTTATATGATAGCGTGCAAGAGACCCAGTACTTC. The V call is TRBV7-6, the J call TRBJ2-5; a possible D gene is TRBD2 (5 bases). The germline V and J ends were trimmed by 2 bases and 2 bases, with 12 bases remaining between them. This CDR3 region has 15 residues. Germline V gene data show CDR1 as SGHVS and CDR2 as FNYEAQ.